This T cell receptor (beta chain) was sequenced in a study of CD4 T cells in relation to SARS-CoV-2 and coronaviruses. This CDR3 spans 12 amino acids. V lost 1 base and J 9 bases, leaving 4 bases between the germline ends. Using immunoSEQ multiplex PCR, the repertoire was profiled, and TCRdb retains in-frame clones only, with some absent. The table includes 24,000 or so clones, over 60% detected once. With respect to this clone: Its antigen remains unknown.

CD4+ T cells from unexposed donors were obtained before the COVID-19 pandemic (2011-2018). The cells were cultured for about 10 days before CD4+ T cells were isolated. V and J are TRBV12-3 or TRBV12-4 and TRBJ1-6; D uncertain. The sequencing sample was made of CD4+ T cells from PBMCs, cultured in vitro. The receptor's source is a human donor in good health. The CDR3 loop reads CASSLEVSPLHF. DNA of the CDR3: TGTGCCAGCAGTTTAGAGGTTTCACCCCTCCACTTT.